This TCR beta chain was captured by sequencing in a study of glioma-infiltrating T cells. The CDR3 runs 15 residues. CDR1 is LGHNA and CDR2 is YSLEER in the germline V gene. Trimming took 5 bases from V and 0 from J; bases not matched to a gene: 4. This clonotype showed up just once. Using RNA template, CDR3s of TCR alpha and beta were amplified with iRepertoire arm-PCR. TCRdb independently ran MiXCR on the multiplex PCR reads; one entry per CDR3 protein. This table has roughly 350,000 distinct CDR3 sequences, approximately 42% appearing once. The specimen was glioma tissue, nonneoplastic brain tissue, or PBMCs (not recorded which). The sequence derives from a human donor with low-grade glioma or glioblastoma, undergoing nonglioma brain surgery, or in good health (not recorded which). The rearrangement joins TRBV4-3 to TRBJ2-1; 7 positions match TRBD2. CDR3 in amino acids: CASSGGGGSYNEQFF. The CDR3 region has the DNA TGCGCCAGCAGCGGCGGCGGGGGCTCCTACAATGAGCAGTTCTTC.